This T cell receptor (beta chain) was captured by sequencing in a study of post-analysis software for immune sequencing data. General study points: Four to six TRBV segments were more frequent in patients than controls; TRBV5-6, TRBV5-1 and TRBV20-1 belonged to this group.

As concerns this clonotype: The antigen remains undetermined.

The CDR3 has 15 residues. Trimming shortened V by 6 bases and J by 0 bases, and 15 bases separated the two germline ends. Germline V gene data show CDR1 as MDHEN and CDR2 as SYDVKM. Unique molecular identifiers tagged the TCR beta cDNA libraries. Some 500,000 cDNA molecules were obtained per 1 to 10 million input T cells. TCRdb re-analysed the PCR reads in MiXCR, keeping a single row per CDR3 protein. The sample holds 450,000 or so distinct CDR3 sequences; roughly 46% are singletons and the top ten take about 12%. The receptor was derived from a girl aged 5 to 17 with multiple sclerosis. The rearrangement links TRBV28 to TRBJ2-7; either TRBD1 or TRBD2 may fit D (5 bases each). The sample comprised blood. The CDR3 here is CASRSPGPSSYEQYF. The CDR3 bases are TGTGCCAGCAGATCCCCGGGGCCGAGCTCCTACGAGCAGTACTTC.